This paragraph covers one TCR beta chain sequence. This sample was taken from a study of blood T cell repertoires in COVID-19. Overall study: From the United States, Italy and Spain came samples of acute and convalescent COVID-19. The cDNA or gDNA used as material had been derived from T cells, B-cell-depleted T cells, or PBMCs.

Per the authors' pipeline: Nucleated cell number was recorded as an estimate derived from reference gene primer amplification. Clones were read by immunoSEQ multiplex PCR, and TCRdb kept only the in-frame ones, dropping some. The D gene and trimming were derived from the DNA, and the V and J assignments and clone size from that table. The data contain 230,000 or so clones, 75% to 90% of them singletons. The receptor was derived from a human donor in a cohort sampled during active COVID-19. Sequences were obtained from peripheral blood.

The DNA of the CDR3 is TGTGCCAGCTCACCCTCCTCGACTATGGAGCAGTACTTC. Translated: CASSPSSTMEQYF. The rearrangement joins TRBV18 to TRBJ2-7, with a weak D call TRBD2 (5 bases). V was shortened by 3 bases and J by 7 bases, with 13 bases between the two germline ends. Looked up from germline, CDR1 is KGHSH and CDR2 is LQKENI. The CDR3 extends over 13 amino acids.